What follows are 17 T cell receptor beta chains derived from one specimen sequenced in a study of TIL therapy for anti-PD-1-resistant metastatic lung cancer. Time point given: pre-treatment sample, taken before nivolumab and TIL therapy. The tumor samples were excised metastases, mostly pleural nodules or supraclavicular lymph nodes. The libraries were made with immunoSEQ v3. Only in-frame clones appear in the TCRdb table, and some are missing; sequencing was by immunoSEQ multiplex PCR. The sample shows about 100,000 clones, around three fifths of them seen only once. The sequencing here drew on tumor tissue, taken at baseline. The source is a person aged 25 to 80 with non-small cell lung cancer.

This clone has a single count. The CDR3 DNA reads TGCGCCAGCAGCTTCAATTACGGGACAGGGGATGAAAAACTGTTTTTT. This sequence encodes CASSFNYGTGDEKLFF. The gene calls are TRBV5-1 and TRBJ1-4; 10 nucleotides match TRBD1. The CDR3 runs to 16 residues. The germline V gene encodes CDR1 SGHRS and CDR2 YFSETQ. V was clipped by 2 bases and J by 6 bases; unmatched bases: 7. Using reference TRBV5-1 and TRBJ1-4 for the parts outside the CDR3, the full variable domain is KAGVTQTPRYLIKTRGQQVTLSCSPISGHRSVSWYQQTPGQGLQFLFEYFSETQRNKGNFPGRFSGRQFSNSRSEMNVSTLELGDSALYLCASSFNYGTGDEKLFFGSGTQLSVL.

The rearrangement joins TRBV5-1 to TRBJ1-4; the match to TRBD1 covers 9 bases. The germline gives CDR1 SGHRS, CDR2 YFSETQ. V gave up 1 base and J gave up 5 bases; unmatched junction bases: 6. This CDR3 is 16 amino acids long. The CDR3 spells CASSLQIGTGNEKLFF. The CDR3 coding sequence is TGCGCCAGCAGCTTGCAGATCGGGACAGGGAATGAAAAACTGTTTTTT.

This clone turned up a few times. J is TRBJ2-4 and V is TRBV7-9, with 12 bases lining up with TRBD1. Looked up from germline, CDR1 is SEHNR and CDR2 is FQNEAQ (reference sequence). J gave up 8 bases and V 5 bases, and 7 bases lay outside the gene matches. The CDR3 has 15 amino acids. This CDR3 reads CASSKPGQGAHIQYF. In DNA form, the CDR3 reads TGTGCCAGCAGCAAACCGGGACAGGGGGCTCACATTCAGTACTTC.

The chain uses TRBV6-2 or TRBV6-3 and TRBJ1-3; no clear D gene. V was trimmed by 2 bases and J by 0 bases, leaving 14 bases between them. CDR3 length: 17 amino acids. In germline, CDR1 is MNHEY, CDR2 SVGEGT. The CDR3 DNA reads as TGTGCCAGCAGTTACCCAGCCTCAGGTTACTCTGGAAACACCATATATTTT. It yields the protein CASSYPASGYSGNTIYF.

The J gene is TRBJ1-1, the V gene TRBV4-2; weak D call: TRBD1 (6 bases). The V gene's germline CDR1 is LGHNA and CDR2 YNFKEQ. V was shortened by 2 bases and J by 3 bases, with 13 bases between the two germline ends. The CDR3 runs to 15 residues. The CDR3 loop is CASSQPQGGDTEAFF. CDR3 DNA: TGTGCCAGCAGCCAACCACAGGGTGGGGACACTGAAGCTTTCTTT.

The sample holds many counts of this clone. This rearrangement joins TRBV2 to TRBJ2-7; TRBD2 aligns across 9 bases. There are 14 residues in the CDR3. Germline loops: CDR1 SNHLY, CDR2 FYNNEI. J lost 0 bases, V lost 6 bases, and 3 bases had no gene match. The CDR3 protein is CASRLAGSSYEQYF. As DNA, the CDR3 is TGTGCCAGCAGACTAGCGGGCAGCTCCTACGAGCAGTACTTC.

The rearrangement joins TRBV3-1 (or the pseudogene TRBV3-2) to TRBJ2-1; D perhaps matches TRBD1 (5 bases). CDR1 is LGHDT and CDR2 is YNNKEL in the germline V gene (reference sequence). Trimming left V 4 bases short and J 6 bases short, with 16 bases between. This CDR3 contains 15 residues. The CDR3 nucleotides are TGTGCCAGCAGCCCCCGCGGCTCAGGGCTCAATGAGCAGTTCTTC. This sequence encodes CASSPRGSGLNEQFF.

The chain combines TRBV3-1 (or the pseudogene TRBV3-2) with TRBJ2-7; 9 bases are a match to TRBD2. This CDR3 has 15 residues. Germline loops: CDR1 LGHDT, CDR2 YNNKEL (reference sequence). V was pared by 3 bases and J by 4 bases, with 7 bases of the junction left unmatched. CDR3 nucleotides: TGTGCCAGCAGCCATCTTAGCGGGAGCCGTTACGAGCAGTACTTC. Amino acids: CASSHLSGSRYEQYF.

This chain joins TRBV7-3 and TRBJ2-3; the D is unclear. Germline CDR1 SGHTA, CDR2 FQGTGA. The CDR3 is made up of 13 amino acids. Trimming took 4 bases from V and 7 from J, leaving 12 bases between them. The CDR3 coding sequence is TGTGCCAGCAGCTCCCCTAACGACAATACGCAGTATTTT. It is translated as CASSSPNDNTQYF.

The chain employs TRBV30 and TRBJ1-4, with a tentative D call TRBD1 (5 bases). The CDR3 sequence is 15 residues long. Germline CDR1 and CDR2: GTSNPN and SVGIG (reference sequence). Deletions cut 4 bases from V and 3 bases from J, with 15 bases between. The CDR3 reads CAWKWGGLSNEKLFF. The CDR3, as DNA: TGTGCCTGGAAATGGGGGGGTCTCTCTAATGAAAAACTGTTTTTT. The full variable domain, in which reference TRBV30 and TRBJ1-4 provide the parts outside the CDR3, is SQTIHQWPATLVQPVGSPLSLECTVEGTSNPNLYWYRQAAGRGLQLLFYSVGIGQISSEVPQNLSASRPQDRQFILSSKKLLLSDSGFYLCAWKWGGLSNEKLFFGSGTQLSVL.

The J gene is TRBJ1-4, the V gene TRBV10-2, with TRBD1 matching 8 bases. Germline V gene lookup returns CDR1 WSHSY and CDR2 SAAADI. The V segment lost 8 bases and the J segment 10 bases; nucleotides outside the gene matches: 12. CDR3 length: 14 amino acids. The CDR3: CASAQGEGRGKLFF. The CDR3, as DNA: TGCGCCAGCGCACAGGGGGAAGGGCGTGGAAAACTGTTTTTT.

This chain links TRBV9 with TRBJ2-3, with D possibly called TRBD1 or TRBD2 (6 bases each). CDR1 and CDR2 from the germline V gene are SGDLS and YYNGEE. Trimming shortened V by 2 bases and J by 6 bases, and 16 bases separated the two germline ends. The length of the CDR3 is 15 residues. The CDR3 spells CASSVGGYASDTQYF. The CDR3, as DNA: TGTGCCAGCAGCGTCGGGGGCTATGCTTCTGATACGCAGTATTTT.

The CDR3 bases are TGTGCCAGCAGTTTCCCTTCTAGCGGGGGGGGGACAGATACGCAGTATTTT. Protein sequence: CASSFPSSGGGTDTQYF. The V call is TRBV6-2 or TRBV6-3, the J call TRBJ2-3; 12 bases are a match to TRBD2. The CDR3 loop spans 17 amino acids. Per germline, CDR1 MNHEY and CDR2 SVGEGT. After removal of 4 bases from V and 3 bases from J, the junction contained 8 bases not matched to a gene.

In this sample, this clone turned up a few times. The chain employs TRBV20-1 and TRBJ1-6, with D perhaps matching TRBD1 (6 bases). Trimming stripped 3 bases from V and 2 bases from J, with 8 bases between. CDR1 DFQATT and CDR2 SNEGSKA come from the germline V gene (reference sequence). The CDR3 has 14 amino acids. The CDR3 sequence is CSASGDTYNSPLHF. DNA for the CDR3: TGCAGTGCTAGTGGGGACACCTATAATTCACCCCTCCACTTT.

The chain joins TRBV4-1 to TRBJ1-5; perhaps TRBD1 as D (5 bases). Germline-derived CDR1 and CDR2 are MGHRA and YSYEKL. The CDR3 runs 16 residues. Trimming took off 3 bases at V and 1 base at J, with 13 bases between the two ends. The CDR3 coding sequence is TGCGCCAGCAGCCACCCGGGGGGTCTAAGCAATCAGCCCCAGCATTTT. It translates to CASSHPGGLSNQPQHF.

V gene TRBV27 combines with J gene TRBJ2-7, with 8 bases identical to TRBD1. Germline CDR1 is MNHEY and CDR2 is SMNVEV (reference sequence). V was pared by 2 bases and J by 5 bases, with 2 bases of the junction left unmatched. The CDR3 loop spans 13 amino acids. CDR3 loop: CASSLDRGDEQYF. In DNA form, the CDR3 reads TGTGCCAGCAGTTTAGACAGGGGTGACGAGCAGTACTTC.

This clone has a handful of counts. The CDR3 DNA is TGTGCCAGCAGGAAGGCCAGGAACACTGAAGCTTTCTTT. This translates into CASRKARNTEAFF. This sequence joins TRBV2 and TRBJ1-1; D not resolved. V lost 6 bases and J lost 1, with 9 bases in between. This CDR3 comprises 13 residues. CDR1 is SNHLY, CDR2 FYNNEI, per germline.